These 14 T cell receptor beta chains were sequenced from one sample in a study of T cells of healthy individuals. One entry per CDR3 protein, called by TCRdb with MiXCR from the 5' RACE reads. Seen here are 100,000 or so distinct CDR3 sequences, approximately 16% observed once, and the top ten hold 6.2%. Every receptor here comes from a human donor in good health.

This clonotype has more than one count but fewer than ten. The CDR3: CASSLFNDDVLTF. CDR3 in DNA: TGTGCCAGCAGCTTATTTAACGACGACGTCCTGACTTTC. The chain recombines TRBV7-2 with TRBJ2-6; no definite D call. V was shortened by 2 bases and J by 11 bases, with 10 bases between the two germline ends. The length of the CDR3 is 13 residues. Germline V gives CDR1 SGHTA, CDR2 FQGNSA.

Notes on this clonotype: One end of the junction does not line up with germline, which may come from a read error. J is TRBJ2-7 and V is TRBV6-1, with TRBD2 identical over 11 bases. The CDR3 runs to 14 residues. CDR1 and CDR2 from the germline V gene are MNHNS and SASEGT. The CDR3 spells CLSAVSGRAHEQYF. The CDR3 coding sequence is TGCCTCTCTGCCGTTAGCGGGAGGGCCCACGAGCAGTACTTC.

The table lists this clonotype with a few counts. The chain is built from TRBV5-1 and TRBJ1-1, with D possibly matching TRBD1 (6 bases). Germline V gene sequence: CDR1 SGHRS, CDR2 YFSETQ. V dropped 2 bases and J dropped 4 bases, with 12 bases sitting between them. The CDR3 runs to 14 residues. The CDR3 DNA sequence: TGCGCCAGCAGCTTTGACAGGTGGGGCACTGAAGCTTTCTTT. Its protein is CASSFDRWGTEAFF. The complete variable domain, with remaining parts taken from reference TRBV5-1 and TRBJ1-1, reads KAGVTQTPRYLIKTRGQQVTLSCSPISGHRSVSWYQQTPGQGLQFLFEYFSETQRNKGNFPGRFSGRQFSNSRSEMNVSTLELGDSALYLCASSFDRWGTEAFFGQGTRLTVV.

This clonotype has a count of ten or more. The genes are TRBV21-1 and TRBJ1-5; the table's D call TRBD1 went unverified against the DNA. TRBV21-1 constitutes a pseudogene. The CDR3 spans 14 residues. The CDR3 nucleotides are TGTGCCAGCAGCGCCACAGGGAGGCATCAGCCCCAGCATTTT. The encoded protein is CASSATGRHQPQHF.

This chain connects TRBV15 to TRBJ2-2, with D tentatively TRBD1 (5 bases). Trimming took 6 bases from V and 1 from J, leaving 12 bases between them. Germline CDR1 and CDR2: LNHNV and YYDKDF (reference sequence). This CDR3 comprises 15 residues. This chain's CDR3 is CATSSHGQNTGELFF. The CDR3 DNA follows: TGTGCCACCAGTTCTCACGGACAGAACACCGGGGAGCTGTTTTTT.

This clonotype was observed a few times. The chain carries TRBV4-2 and TRBJ1-2; 11 bases agree with TRBD1. Germline loops: CDR1 LGHNA, CDR2 YNFKEQ. V lost 3 bases to trimming and J lost 4 bases; unmatched junction nucleotides: 10. This CDR3 contains 17 residues. In DNA form, the CDR3 reads TGTGCCAGCAGCCAGACCCACCGGACAGGGGGCGGCTATGGCTACACCTTC. This translates into CASSQTHRTGGGYGYTF.

This clonotype appeared many times. The J gene is TRBJ2-7, the V gene TRBV10-2; 8 bases line up with TRBD2. Germline CDR1 and CDR2: WSHSY and SAAADI. J gave up 0 bases and V 5 bases, and 3 bases lay outside the gene matches. The CDR3 spans 14 residues. CDR3 bases: TGCGCCAGCAGTCCCGGGACTAGCTCCTACGAGCAGTACTTC. Residues: CASSPGTSSYEQYF.

The chain recombines TRBV9 with TRBJ1-1; 7 bases map to TRBD1. The germline gives CDR1 SGDLS, CDR2 YYNGEE. CDR3 size: 14 residues. V was clipped by 3 bases and J by 3 bases; unmatched bases: 5. The CDR3 is CASSARGADTEAFF. The CDR3 nucleotides read TGTGCCAGCAGCGCCAGGGGGGCGGACACTGAAGCTTTCTTT.

V gene TRBV23-1 combines with J gene TRBJ2-7; no clear D. TRBV23-1 is known as an ORF, though its function is uncertain. The germline V and J ends were trimmed by 0 bases and 9 bases, with 6 bases remaining between them. The CDR3 sequence is 11 residues long. CDR3 coding DNA: TGCGCCAGCAGTCAATCGGCAGCGCAGTACTTC. The encoded protein is CASSQSAAQYF.

The chain employs TRBV10-3 and TRBJ1-2; 8 nucleotides align to TRBD1. The CDR3 runs 13 residues. The V and J ends lost 2 bases and 4 bases, in that order; junction bases with no gene match: 0. CDR1 ENHRY and CDR2 SYGVKD come from the germline V gene. CDR3 in amino acids: CAISEGTGYGYTF. DNA of the CDR3: TGTGCCATCAGTGAGGGGACAGGCTATGGCTACACCTTC.

The rearrangement uses TRBV6-1 and TRBJ2-1; no clear D. Between the trimmed V and J ends, which lost 0 bases and 6 bases, there was a span of 12 bases. This CDR3 is built from 15 residues. CDR1 and CDR2 from the germline V gene are MNHNS and SASEGT. The CDR3 nucleotides read TGTGCCAGCAGTGAAGCCGCGGATCCACCCAATGAGCAGTTCTTC. Residues: CASSEAADPPNEQFF.

This clonotype was observed at least ten times. The chain uses TRBV5-1 and TRBJ2-1; 9 nucleotides align to TRBD2. The V segment lost 3 bases and the J segment 8 bases; nucleotides outside the gene matches: 12. This CDR3 contains 16 residues. Looked up from germline, CDR1 is SGHRS and CDR2 is YFSETQ. The CDR3 coding sequence is TGCGCCAGCAGCTCTGACCTAGCGGGAAGTAGGGATGAGCAGTTCTTC. As protein: CASSSDLAGSRDEQFF.

This clonotype was counted only a few times. The J gene is TRBJ2-6, the V gene TRBV4-1; the D call may be TRBD1 or TRBD2 (5 bases each). The CDR3 extends over 19 amino acids. The V end lost 0 bases, the J end lost 4 bases, and 19 bases lay between the germline ends. In germline, CDR1 is MGHRA, CDR2 YSYEKL. The DNA of the CDR3 is TGCGCCAGCAGCCAAGATAGGAGGTCTGGGGGTTCAGGGGCCAACGTCCTGACTTTC. This encodes CASSQDRRSGGSGANVLTF.

This chain connects TRBV4-3 to TRBJ2-2, with D hard to call. The germline V gene has CDR1 LGHNA and CDR2 YSLEER. This CDR3 has 15 amino acids. V lost 2 bases and J lost 6, with 13 bases in between. The CDR3 here is CASSQKVTDPGELFF. CDR3 bases: TGCGCCAGCAGCCAAAAGGTCACAGACCCCGGGGAGCTGTTTTTT.